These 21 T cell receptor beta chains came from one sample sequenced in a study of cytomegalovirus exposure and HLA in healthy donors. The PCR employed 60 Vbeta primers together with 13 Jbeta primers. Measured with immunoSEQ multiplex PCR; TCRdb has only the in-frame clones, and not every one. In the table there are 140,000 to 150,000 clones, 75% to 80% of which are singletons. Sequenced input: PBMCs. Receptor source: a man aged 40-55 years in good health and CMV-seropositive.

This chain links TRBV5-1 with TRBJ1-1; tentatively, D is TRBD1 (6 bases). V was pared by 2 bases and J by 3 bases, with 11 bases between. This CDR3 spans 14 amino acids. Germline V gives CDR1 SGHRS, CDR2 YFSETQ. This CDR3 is CASSFQGLDTEAFF. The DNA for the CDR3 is TGCGCCAGCAGCTTTCAGGGGCTGGACACTGAAGCTTTCTTT.

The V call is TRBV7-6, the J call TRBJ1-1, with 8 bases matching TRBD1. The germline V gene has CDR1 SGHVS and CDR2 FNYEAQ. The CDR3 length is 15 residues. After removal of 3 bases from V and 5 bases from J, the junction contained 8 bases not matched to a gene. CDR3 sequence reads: CASSFGGGTGTEAFF. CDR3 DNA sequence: TGTGCCAGCAGCTTTGGGGGGGGGACAGGTACTGAAGCTTTCTTT.

The CDR3 region has the DNA TGCGCCAGCAGCTCCGGGGGGGCCGTAGATACGCAGTATTTT. It translates to CASSSGGAVDTQYF. The chain links TRBV10-1 to TRBJ2-3, with 8 nucleotides matching TRBD2. There are 14 residues in the CDR3. The V gene's germline CDR1 is WNHNN and CDR2 SYGVQD (reference sequence). With V trimmed by 6 bases and J by 5 bases, 7 bases remained unmatched.

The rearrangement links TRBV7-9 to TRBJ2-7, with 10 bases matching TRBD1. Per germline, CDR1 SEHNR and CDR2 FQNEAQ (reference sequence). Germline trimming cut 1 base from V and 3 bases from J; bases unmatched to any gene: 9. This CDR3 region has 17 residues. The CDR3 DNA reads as TGTGCCAGCAGCTTAGTAACGGGACAGGGGACCTTCTACGAGCAGTACTTC. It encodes CASSLVTGQGTFYEQYF. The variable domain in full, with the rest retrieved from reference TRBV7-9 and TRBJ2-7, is DTGVSQNPRHKITKRGQNVTFRCDPISEHNRLYWYRQTLGQGPEFLTYFQNEAQLEKSRLLSDRFSAERPKGSFSTLEIQRTEQGDSAMYLCASSLVTGQGTFYEQYFGPGTRLTVT.

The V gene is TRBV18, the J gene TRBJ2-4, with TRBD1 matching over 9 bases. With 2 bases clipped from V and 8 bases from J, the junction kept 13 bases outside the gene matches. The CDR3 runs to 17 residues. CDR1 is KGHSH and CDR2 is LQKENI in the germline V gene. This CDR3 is CASSPNGQGLLEDIQYF. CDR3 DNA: TGTGCCAGCTCACCAAATGGACAGGGGCTACTTGAGGACATTCAGTACTTC.

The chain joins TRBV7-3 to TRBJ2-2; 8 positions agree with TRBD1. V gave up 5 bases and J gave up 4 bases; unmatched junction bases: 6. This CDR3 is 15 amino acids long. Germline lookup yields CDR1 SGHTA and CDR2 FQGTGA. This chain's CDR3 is CASSETGVGTGELFF. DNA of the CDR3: TGTGCCAGCAGCGAGACAGGGGTCGGCACCGGGGAGCTGTTTTTT.

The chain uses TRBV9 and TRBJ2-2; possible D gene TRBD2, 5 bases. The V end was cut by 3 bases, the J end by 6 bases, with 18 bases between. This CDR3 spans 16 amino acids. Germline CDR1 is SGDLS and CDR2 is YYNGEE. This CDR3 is CASSGSDSLGAGELFF. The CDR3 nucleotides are TGTGCCAGCAGCGGATCGGACTCTCTGGGCGCCGGGGAGCTGTTTTTT.

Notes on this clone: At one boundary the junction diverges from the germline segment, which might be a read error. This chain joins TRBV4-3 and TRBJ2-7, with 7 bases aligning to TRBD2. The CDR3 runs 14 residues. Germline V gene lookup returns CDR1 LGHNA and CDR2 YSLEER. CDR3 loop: CASSQASEAGRQHF. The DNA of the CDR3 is TGCGCCAGCAGCCAAGCTTCGGAAGCGGGACGTCAGCACTTC.

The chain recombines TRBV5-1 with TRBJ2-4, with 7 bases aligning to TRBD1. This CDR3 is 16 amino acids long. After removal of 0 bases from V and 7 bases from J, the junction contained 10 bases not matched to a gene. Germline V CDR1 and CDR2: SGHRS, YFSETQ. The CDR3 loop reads CASSLGAGTGANIQYF. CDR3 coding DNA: TGCGCCAGCAGCTTGGGGGCCGGTACAGGGGCGAACATTCAGTACTTC.

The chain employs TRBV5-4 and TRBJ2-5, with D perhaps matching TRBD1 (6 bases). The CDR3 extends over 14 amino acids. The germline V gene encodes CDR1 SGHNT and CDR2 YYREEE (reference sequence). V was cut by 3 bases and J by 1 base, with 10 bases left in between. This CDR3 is CASSSGQAQETQYF. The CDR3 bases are TGTGCCAGCAGCTCGGGACAAGCCCAAGAGACCCAGTACTTC. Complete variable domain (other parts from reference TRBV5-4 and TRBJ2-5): ETGVTQSPTHLIKTRGQQVTLRCSSQSGHNTVSWYQQALGQGPQFIFQYYREEENGRGNFPPRFSGLQFPNYSSELNVNALELDDSALYLCASSSGQAQETQYFGPGTRLLVL.

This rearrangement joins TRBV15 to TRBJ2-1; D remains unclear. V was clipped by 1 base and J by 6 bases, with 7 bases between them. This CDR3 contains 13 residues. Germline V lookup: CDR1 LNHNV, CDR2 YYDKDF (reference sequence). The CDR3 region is CATSRGLGNEQFF. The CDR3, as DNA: TGTGCCACCAGCAGAGGACTCGGCAATGAGCAGTTCTTC.

For the CDR3, the DNA is TGTGCCAGCAGCTTACGGGGCAGGGGGGCCACAGATACGCAGTATTTT. Translated, it gives CASSLRGRGATDTQYF. This chain connects TRBV11-2 to TRBJ2-3; tentatively, D is TRBD1 (7 bases). CDR3 length equals 16 residues. Trimming took off 2 bases at V and 2 bases at J, with 14 bases between the two ends. In germline, CDR1 is SGHAT, CDR2 FQNNGV. Complete variable domain (other parts from reference TRBV11-2 and TRBJ2-3): EAGVAQSPRYKIIEKRQSVAFWCNPISGHATLYWYQQILGQGPKLLIQFQNNGVVDDSQLPKDRFSAERLKGVDSTLKIQPAKLEDSAVYLCASSLRGRGATDTQYFGPGTRLTVL.

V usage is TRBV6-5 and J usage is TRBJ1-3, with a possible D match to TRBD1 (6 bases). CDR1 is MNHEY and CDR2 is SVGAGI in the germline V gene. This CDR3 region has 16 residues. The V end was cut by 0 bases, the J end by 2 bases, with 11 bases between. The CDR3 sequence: CASSYSNREPGNTIYF. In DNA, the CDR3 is TGTGCCAGCAGTTACTCGAACAGGGAACCTGGAAACACCATATATTTT.

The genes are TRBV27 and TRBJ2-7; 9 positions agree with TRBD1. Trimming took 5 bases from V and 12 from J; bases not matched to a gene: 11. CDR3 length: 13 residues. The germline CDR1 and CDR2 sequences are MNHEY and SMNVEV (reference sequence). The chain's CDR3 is CASSVQTGGERYF. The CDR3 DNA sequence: TGTGCCAGCAGTGTACAAACAGGGGGCGAAAGGTACTTC.

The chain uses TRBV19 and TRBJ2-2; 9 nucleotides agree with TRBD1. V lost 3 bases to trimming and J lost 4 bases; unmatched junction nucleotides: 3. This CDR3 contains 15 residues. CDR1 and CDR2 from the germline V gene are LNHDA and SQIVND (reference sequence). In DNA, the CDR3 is TGTGCCAGTAGTATTGACAGGGGGGCCACCGGGGAGCTGTTTTTT. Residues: CASSIDRGATGELFF.

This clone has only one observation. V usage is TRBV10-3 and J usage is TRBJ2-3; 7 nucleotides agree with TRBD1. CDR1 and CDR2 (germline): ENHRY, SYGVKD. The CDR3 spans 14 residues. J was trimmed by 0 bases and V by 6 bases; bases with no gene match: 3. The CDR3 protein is CAISRDSSTDTQYF. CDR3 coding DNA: TGTGCCATCAGCCGGGACAGCAGCACAGATACGCAGTATTTT.

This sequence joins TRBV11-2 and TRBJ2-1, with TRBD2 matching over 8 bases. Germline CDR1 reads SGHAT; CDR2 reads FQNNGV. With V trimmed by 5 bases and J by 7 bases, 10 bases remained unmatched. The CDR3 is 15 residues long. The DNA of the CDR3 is TGTGCCAGCAGCCCCCCGGGCGGGAGGAGGAATGAGCAGTTCTTC. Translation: CASSPPGGRRNEQFF.

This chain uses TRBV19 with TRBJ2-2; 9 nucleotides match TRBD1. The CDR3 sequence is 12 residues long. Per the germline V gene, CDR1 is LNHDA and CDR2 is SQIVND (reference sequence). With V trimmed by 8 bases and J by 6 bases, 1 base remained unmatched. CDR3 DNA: TGTGCCAGTGGACAGGGGTCCGGGGAGCTGTTTTTT. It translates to CASGQGSGELFF.

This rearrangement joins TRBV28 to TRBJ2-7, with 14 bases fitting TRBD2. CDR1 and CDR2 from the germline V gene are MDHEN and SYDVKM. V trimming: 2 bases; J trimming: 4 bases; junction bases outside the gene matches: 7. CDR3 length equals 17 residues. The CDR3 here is CASSLETSGRARYEQYF. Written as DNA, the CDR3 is TGTGCCAGCAGTTTAGAGACTAGCGGGAGGGCTAGATACGAGCAGTACTTC.

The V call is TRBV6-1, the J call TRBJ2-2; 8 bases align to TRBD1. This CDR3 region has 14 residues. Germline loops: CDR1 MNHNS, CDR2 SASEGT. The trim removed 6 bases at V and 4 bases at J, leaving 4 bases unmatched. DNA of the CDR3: TGTGCCAGCAGGACAGGGGTGGTCACCGGGGAGCTGTTTTTT. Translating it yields CASRTGVVTGELFF.

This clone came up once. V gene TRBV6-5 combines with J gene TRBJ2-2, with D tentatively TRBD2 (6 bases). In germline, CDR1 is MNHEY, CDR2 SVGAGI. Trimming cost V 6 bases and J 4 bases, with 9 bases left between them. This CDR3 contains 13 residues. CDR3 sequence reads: CASRVGGTGELFF. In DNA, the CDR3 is TGTGCCAGCAGGGTGGGGGGCACCGGGGAGCTGTTTTTT.